Shown below are 9 T cell receptor beta chains from a single sample sequenced in a study of blood T cell repertoires in COVID-19. TCRdb keeps only in-frame clones here, not all; method: immunoSEQ multiplex PCR. The profile shows fewer than 400,000 clones, 80% to 90% of them singletons. Sequencing input: PBMCs or T cells enriched from blood (not recorded which). The origin of the receptors is a man aged 25-45 years who had recovered from COVID-19.

The chain has TRBV23-1 and TRBJ2-4; perhaps TRBD1 as D (6 bases). TRBV23-1 is placed among ORFs of uncertain function. V lost 2 bases and J 8 bases, leaving 16 bases between the germline ends. This CDR3 has 15 amino acids. Written as DNA, the CDR3 is TGCGCCAGCAGTCAACAGAACAGGGCCCAAGACATTCAGTACTTC. This encodes CASSQQNRAQDIQYF.

V and J are TRBV18 and TRBJ1-2, with 7 bases aligning to TRBD1. The CDR3 is 15 residues long. CDR1 and CDR2 (germline): KGHSH, LQKENI. V lost 2 bases, J lost 4 bases, and 7 bases stayed unmatched. The CDR3 protein is CASSPVEGGGYGYTF. The CDR3 coding sequence is TGTGCCAGCTCACCAGTTGAAGGGGGCGGCTATGGCTACACCTTC.

This rearrangement joins TRBV7-2 to TRBJ1-4, with a possible D match to TRBD1 (6 bases). The CDR3 runs to 14 residues. CDR1 SGHTA and CDR2 FQGNSA come from the germline V gene. With 6 bases removed from V and 6 bases from J, the gap between germline ends came to 14 bases. The CDR3 sequence: CASSWGGADEKLFF. Here the CDR3 DNA reads TGTGCCAGCAGTTGGGGGGGCGCTGATGAAAAACTGTTTTTT.

The chain has TRBV25-1 and TRBJ1-2, with D uncertain. Deletions cut 2 bases from V and 8 bases from J, with 15 bases between. The germline gives CDR1 MGHDK, CDR2 SYGVNS. The CDR3 runs to 14 residues. CDR3 DNA sequence: TGTGCCAGCAGTGAACAAGGACTGGTACGCGGCTACACCTTC. Protein: CASSEQGLVRGYTF.

The chain joins TRBV6-5 to TRBJ1-6, with no clear D. CDR3 length equals 15 residues. V dropped 2 bases and J dropped 6 bases, with 11 bases sitting between them. The V gene's germline CDR1 is MNHEY and CDR2 SVGAGI. The CDR3, as DNA: TGTGCCAGCAGTTACGCAGACGGGATTAATTCACCCCTCCACTTT. Amino acids: CASSYADGINSPLHF.

The chain uses TRBV7-2 and TRBJ2-7; D may be TRBD1 (6 bases). V was cut by 2 bases and J by 3 bases, with 14 bases left in between. This CDR3 comprises 15 residues. The V gene's germline CDR1 is SGHTA and CDR2 FQGNSA. The CDR3 protein is CASSLQGPKIYEQYF. As DNA, the CDR3 is TGTGCCAGCAGCTTACAGGGGCCCAAAATCTACGAGCAGTACTTC.

J is TRBJ2-3 and V is TRBV4-1; possible D gene TRBD2, 7 bases. The CDR3 has 16 residues. CDR1 is MGHRA, CDR2 YSYEKL, per germline. V lost 0 bases, J lost 6 bases, and 16 bases lay in between. In DNA, the CDR3 is TGCGCCAGCAGCCAAGATAGGGGGGGCGGGCGTGATACGCAGTATTTT. This codes for CASSQDRGGGRDTQYF.

Points on this clone: This CDR3 is also generated by other DNA sequences in the sample. V and J are TRBV19 and TRBJ1-5; 7 bases are shared with TRBD1. CDR1 is LNHDA, CDR2 SQIVND, per germline (reference sequence). The V and J ends lost 4 bases and 3 bases, in that order; junction bases with no gene match: 3. This CDR3 comprises 14 residues. The CDR3 region has the DNA TGTGCCAGTAGTACCGACAGGGTCAATCAGCCCCAGCATTTT. Its protein product is CASSTDRVNQPQHF.

The rearrangement links TRBV9 to TRBJ1-4, with 9 bases that match TRBD1. Trimming removed 4 bases from V and 10 bases from J; junction bases left unmatched: 11. The CDR3 has 15 residues. Germline V lookup: CDR1 SGDLS, CDR2 YYNGEE. The CDR3 nucleotides are TGTGCCAGCAGCACCCGACAGGGGGGTGGTGGAAAACTGTTTTTT. It encodes CASSTRQGGGGKLFF.